This paragraph covers one TCR beta chain sequence. Orbital computed tomography and thyroid ultrasound, together with serum TRAb and thyroxine and clinical symptoms, were used for diagnoses. Out of approximately 9.9 ml of fresh peripheral blood came the PBMCs. The record originates from a study of T cells in Graves' hyperthyroidism and ophthalmopathy. Study information: Peripheral blood sampling occurred at initial diagnosis, before any treatment.

TCR beta CDR3 region amplification was performed from RNA transcripts. HTBI primers were the set used in a first-round RT-PCR of the TCR CDR3. A single record per CDR3 protein comes from TCRdb applying MiXCR to the multiplex PCR reads. Counted here are 370,000 or so distinct CDR3 sequences, about a sixth occurring once; the ten biggest clones make up about 27%. The receptor was isolated from a woman younger than 35 with Graves' hyperthyroidism that later progressed to Graves' ophthalmopathy. Sequencing was carried out using blood.

CDR3 region: CASSQEGTAKNIQYF. CDR3 nucleotide sequence: TGCGCCAGCAGCCAAGAAGGGACAGCCAAAAACATTCAGTACTTC. This chain joins TRBV4-3 and TRBJ2-4; D tentatively reads TRBD1 or TRBD2 (5 bases each). The CDR3 sequence is 15 residues long. Germline-derived CDR1 and CDR2 are LGHNA and YSLEER. The V gene lost 0 bases and the J gene lost 0 bases, with 6 bases spanning the gap.